This T cell receptor beta chain was captured in a study of shared clonotypes between healthy human individuals. Study-level findings and limits: Incomplete sequencing of sorted subsets was indicated by rarefaction despite large depth. When compared with the clonotypes that were shared by all four sorted-subset donors, the non-shared clonotypes turned out to have lower generation probabilities.

Some clones are missing from TCRdb's copy, which holds only in-frame ones; the method was immunoSEQ multiplex PCR. The sample has about 2.4 million clones; roughly 93% are singletons. Per germline, CDR1 ENHRY and CDR2 SYGVKD. The CDR3 sequence is 14 residues long. V was clipped by 1 base and J by 4 bases, with 8 bases between them. Comment on this clone: What it recognizes is unknown.

This rearrangement joins TRBV10-3 to TRBJ1-5; no reliable D call. The TCR originated in a man between 18 and 29 years old in good health. Some clones in this sample may be carry-over from other donors' samples. Input material: naive CD4+ T cells from PBMCs. The subset was: CD45RA+ positively selected. In DNA form, the CDR3 reads TGTGCCATCAGTGAGTTGGGTTTGAATCAGCCCCAGCATTTT. Amino acid sequence: CAISELGLNQPQHF.